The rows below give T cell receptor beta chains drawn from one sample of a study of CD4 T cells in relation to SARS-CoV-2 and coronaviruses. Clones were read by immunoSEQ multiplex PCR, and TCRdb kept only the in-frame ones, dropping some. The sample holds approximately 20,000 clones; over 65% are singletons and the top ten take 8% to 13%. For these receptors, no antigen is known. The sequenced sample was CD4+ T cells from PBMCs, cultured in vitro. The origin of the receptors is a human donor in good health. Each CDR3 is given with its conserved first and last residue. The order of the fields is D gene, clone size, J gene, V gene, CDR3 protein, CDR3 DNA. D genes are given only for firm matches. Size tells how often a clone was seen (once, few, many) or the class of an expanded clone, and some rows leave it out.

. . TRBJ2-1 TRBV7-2 CASSLSDSYNEQFF TGTGCCAGCAGCTTGTCGGATTCCTACAATGAGCAGTTCTTC
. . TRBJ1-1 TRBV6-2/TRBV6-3 CASSYGPLNTEAFF TGTGCCAGCAGTTACGGACCGTTGAACACTGAAGCTTTCTTT
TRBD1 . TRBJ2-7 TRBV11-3 CASSHSTGVYYEQYF TGTGCCAGCAGCCATAGTACAGGGGTCTACTACGAGCAGTACTTC
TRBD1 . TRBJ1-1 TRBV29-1 CSGGTGGDTEAFF TGCAGCGGCGGGACAGGGGGCGACACTGAAGCTTTCTTT
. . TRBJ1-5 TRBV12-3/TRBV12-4 CASSFDNQPQHF TGTGCCAGCAGTTTCGACAATCAGCCCCAGCATTTT
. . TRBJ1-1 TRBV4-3 CASSPQMGGYTEAFF TGCGCCAGCAGCCCGCAGATGGGGGGGTACACTGAAGCTTTCTTT
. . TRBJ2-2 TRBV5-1 CASRVQVNTGELFF TGCGCCAGCAGGGTTCAGGTGAACACCGGGGAGCTGTTTTTT
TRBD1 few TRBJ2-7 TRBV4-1 CASSRGDRGSSEQYF TGCGCCAGCAGCCGAGGGGACAGGGGGTCGAGTGAGCAGTACTTC
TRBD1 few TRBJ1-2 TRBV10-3 CAIREQGTNYGYTF TGTGCCATCAGGGAACAGGGGACTAACTATGGCTACACCTTC
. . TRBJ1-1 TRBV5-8 CASSSPTPFNTEAFF TGTGCCAGCAGCTCACCCACGCCGTTTAACACTGAAGCTTTCTTT
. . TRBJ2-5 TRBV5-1 CASSLSQETQYF TGCGCCAGCAGTTTATCCCAAGAGACCCAGTACTTC
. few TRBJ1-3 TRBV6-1 CASSLPDGNTIYF TGTGCCAGCAGTTTACCTGACGGAAACACCATATATTTT
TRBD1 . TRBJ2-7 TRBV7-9 CASSSGQGGTYEQYF TGTGCCAGCAGCTCAGGACAGGGGGGAACCTACGAGCAGTACTTC
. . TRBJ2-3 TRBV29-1 CSVVFWAGRTDTQYF TGCAGCGTTGTGTTTTGGGCAGGGCGGACAGATACGCAGTATTTT
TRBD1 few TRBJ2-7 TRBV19 CASSRDREYEQYF TGTGCCAGTAGTAGGGACAGGGAATACGAGCAGTACTTC
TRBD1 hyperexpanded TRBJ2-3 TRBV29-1 CSVRQGGTDTQYF TGCAGCGTGAGACAGGGAGGCACAGATACGCAGTATTTT
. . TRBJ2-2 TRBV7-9 CASSLGTKNTGELFF TGTGCCAGCAGCTTAGGAACCAAGAACACCGGGGAGCTGTTTTTT
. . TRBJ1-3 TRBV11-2 CASSDNGNTIYF TGTGCCAGCAGCGACAATGGAAACACCATATATTTT
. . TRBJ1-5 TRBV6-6 CASSSAGQYQPQHF TGTGCCAGCAGTTCAGCGGGGCAGTATCAGCCCCAGCATTTT
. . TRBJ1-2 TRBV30 CAWGPLGGGYTF TGTGCCTGGGGCCCCTTGGGGGGTGGCTACACCTTC
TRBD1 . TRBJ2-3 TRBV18 CASSPVQGAATDTQYF TGTGCCAGCTCACCGGTACAGGGGGCTGCCACAGATACGCAGTATTTT
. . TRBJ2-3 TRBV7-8 CASSLALLVHTQYF TGTGCCAGCAGCTTAGCGCTCCTAGTCCATACGCAGTATTTT
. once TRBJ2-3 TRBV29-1 CSVKRSDTDTQYF TGCAGCGTCAAGAGATCTGACACAGATACGCAGTATTTT
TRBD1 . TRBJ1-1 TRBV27 CASSPYRGFTEAFF TGTGCCAGCAGTCCCTACAGGGGGTTCACTGAAGCTTTCTTT
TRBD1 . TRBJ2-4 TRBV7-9 CASSSGTGATKNIQYF TGTGCCAGCAGCTCCGGGACAGGGGCAACCAAAAACATTCAGTACTTC
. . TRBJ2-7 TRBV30 CAWSRQPYEQYF TGTGCCTGGAGTCGACAGCCCTACGAGCAGTACTTC
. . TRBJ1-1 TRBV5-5 CASSLGDVRNTEAFF TGTGCCAGCAGCTTGGGGGACGTGAGGAACACTGAAGCTTTCTTT
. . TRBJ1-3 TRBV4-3 CASSQADSSGNTIYF TGCGCCAGCAGCCAAGCGGACAGCTCTGGAAACACCATATATTTT
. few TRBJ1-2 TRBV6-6 CASRPIGTGYGYTF TGTGCCAGCAGACCGATCGGGACGGGCTATGGCTACACCTTC
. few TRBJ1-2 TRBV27 CASSHQAQIGNYGYTF TGTGCCAGCAGTCATCAAGCCCAAATTGGCAACTATGGCTACACCTTC
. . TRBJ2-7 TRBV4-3 CASSQDQLAGQYF TGCGCCAGCAGCCAAGATCAACTAGCTGGGCAGTACTTC
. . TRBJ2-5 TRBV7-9 CASSFVGETQYF TGTGCCAGCAGCTTTGTAGGGGAGACCCAGTACTTC
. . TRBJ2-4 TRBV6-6 CASSYGGKNIQYF TGTGCCAGCAGTTATGGGGGGAAAAACATTCAGTACTTC
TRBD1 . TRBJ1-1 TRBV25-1 CASSEHVRQGTNTEAFF TGTGCCAGCAGTGAACACGTCAGACAGGGGACGAACACTGAAGCTTTCTTT
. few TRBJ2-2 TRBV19 CASSINRNTGELFF TGTGCCAGTAGTATTAACCGAAACACCGGGGAGCTGTTTTTT
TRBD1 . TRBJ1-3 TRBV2 CASSRQGAAGNTIYF TGTGCCAGCAGCAGACAGGGGGCTGCCGGAAACACCATATATTTT
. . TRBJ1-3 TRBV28 CASSGGWSGNTIYF TGTGCCAGCAGTGGCGGTTGGTCTGGAAACACCATATATTTT
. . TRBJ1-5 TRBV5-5 CASSSSLGTYNQPQHF TGTGCCAGCAGCTCTTCCCTAGGGACCTACAATCAGCCCCAGCATTTT
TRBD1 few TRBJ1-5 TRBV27 CASRRGQGNQPQHF TGTGCCAGCAGACGAGGACAGGGCAATCAGCCCCAGCATTTT
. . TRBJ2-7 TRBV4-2 CASSQTRTVAYEQYF TGTGCCAGCAGCCAAACCAGGACCGTCGCCTACGAGCAGTACTTC
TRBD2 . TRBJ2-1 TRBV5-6 CASSPSGGNHNEQFF TGTGCCAGCAGCCCTAGCGGGGGTAACCACAATGAGCAGTTCTTC
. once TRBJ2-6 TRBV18 CASSPTGTHLSGANVLTF TGTGCCAGCTCACCAACGGGGACTCATCTCTCTGGGGCCAACGTCCTGACTTTC
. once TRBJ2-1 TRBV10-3 CAISGGGYNEQFF TGTGCCATCAGTGGGGGTGGCTACAATGAGCAGTTCTTC
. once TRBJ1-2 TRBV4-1 CASSLPGPRTF TGCGCCAGCAGCCTCCCTGGCCCTCGCACCTTC
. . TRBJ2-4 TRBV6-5 CASSYNRVTGKNIQYF TGTGCCAGCAGTTACAACAGGGTTACCGGCAAAAACATTCAGTACTTC
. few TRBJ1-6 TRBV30 CAWSPLDRRGGPPLHF TGTGCCTGGAGTCCGCTCGATAGGCGCGGAGGCCCACCCCTCCACTTT
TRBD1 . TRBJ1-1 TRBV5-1 CASSPHRGQLTEAFF TGCGCCAGCAGCCCACACAGGGGTCAGCTCACTGAAGCTTTCTTT
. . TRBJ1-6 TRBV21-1 CASSKAPIRGSHNSPLHF TGTGCCAGCAGCAAAGCGCCGATCAGGGGCTCCCATAATTCACCCCTCCACTTT
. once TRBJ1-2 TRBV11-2 CASSLIRGGYGYTF TGTGCCAGCAGCTTAATTCGTGGAGGGTATGGCTACACCTTC
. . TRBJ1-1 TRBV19 CASQGPGGQDTEAFF TGTGCCAGTCAGGGCCCCGGGGGCCAAGACACTGAAGCTTTCTTT
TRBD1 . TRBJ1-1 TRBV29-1 CSVGQGLTEAFF TGCAGCGTTGGACAGGGGCTCACTGAAGCTTTCTTT
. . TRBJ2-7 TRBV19 CASSTEDGEQYF TGTGCCAGTAGCACAGAAGATGGCGAGCAGTACTTC
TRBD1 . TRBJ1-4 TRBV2 CASTKGAQGRKLFF TGTGCCAGCACTAAGGGGGCCCAGGGGCGAAAACTGTTTTTT
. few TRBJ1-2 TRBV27 CATAKGITGNRGYTF TGTGCCACCGCAAAGGGAATTACAGGGAACCGAGGCTACACCTTC
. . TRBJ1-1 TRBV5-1 CASSLQAGRSGTEAFF TGCGCCAGCAGCTTGCAAGCAGGAAGAAGTGGCACTGAAGCTTTCTTT
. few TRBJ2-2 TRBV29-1 CSAGGQLTTGELFF TGCAGCGCCGGAGGACAGTTAACCACCGGGGAGCTGTTTTTT
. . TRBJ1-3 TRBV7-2 CASSSLGNSGNTIYF TGTGCCAGCAGCTCCCTGGGGAACTCTGGAAACACCATATATTTT
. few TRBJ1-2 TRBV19 CASSPRTATNYGYTF TGTGCCAGTAGTCCACGGACAGCTACTAACTATGGCTACACCTTC
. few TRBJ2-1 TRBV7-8 CASSRVTYNEQFF TGTGCCAGCAGCAGGGTAACCTACAATGAGCAGTTCTTC